A selection of T cell receptor beta chains follows, all from one sample in a study. TCRdb re-called the 5' RACE reads through MiXCR, storing one row per CDR3 protein. The sample has about 40,000 distinct CDR3 sequences, about 20% seen once. The sample was naive CD4+ T cells sorted from a lymph node. The receptors here all came from a female donor with breast cancer. The CDR3 runs from the conserved cysteine through the conserved F or W. A D gene is named only where the DNA matches it firmly. The size of a clone is reported for some rows only, either as once, few or many, or as a class for expanded clones.

CDR3 protein | CDR3 DNA | clone size | D gene | J gene | V gene
CATRDRDALAGANVLTF | TGTGCCACCAGGGACCGGGACGCGCTAGCGGGGGCCAACGTCCTGACTTTC | few | - | TRBJ2-6 | TRBV24-1
CAIASRGRGQETQYF | TGTGCCATCGCCTCCAGGGGGCGCGGGCAAGAGACCCAGTACTTC | many | TRBD1 | TRBJ2-5 | TRBV10-3
CSVEPSVETQYF | TGCAGCGTAGAGCCTTCCGTTGAGACCCAGTACTTC | many | - | TRBJ2-5 | TRBV29-1
CASTPRVSNEQFF | TGTGCCAGCACCCCCAGGGTCTCCAATGAGCAGTTCTTC | many | - | TRBJ2-1 | TRBV6-5
CASSQDWGRGPSGYTF | TGCGCCAGCAGCCAAGATTGGGGGCGGGGGCCCTCTGGCTACACCTTC | few | - | TRBJ1-2 | TRBV4-1
CASSLGQQETQYF | TGCGCCAGCAGCTTGGGACAGCAAGAGACCCAGTACTTC | - | - | TRBJ2-5 | TRBV5-1
CASSRMGRPDYEQYF | TGCGCCAGCAGCCGAATGGGACGGCCCGACTACGAGCAGTACTTC | - | - | TRBJ2-7 | TRBV4-1
CASSQDRNTEAFF | TGCGCCAGCAGCCAAGACAGGAACACTGAAGCTTTCTTT | - | - | TRBJ1-1 | TRBV4-3
CASSQGNQPQHF | TGTGCCAGCAGTCAGGGTAATCAGCCCCAGCATTTT | - | - | TRBJ1-5 | TRBV3-1
CSASGDWGGEKLFF | TGCAGTGCTAGTGGGGACTGGGGAGGTGAAAAACTGTTTTTT | many | - | TRBJ1-4 | TRBV20-1
CASKLAGQETQYF | TGCGCCAGCAAACTAGCGGGCCAAGAGACCCAGTACTTC | - | TRBD2 | TRBJ2-5 | TRBV10-2
CASSSDRAGEQYF | TGTGCCAGCAGCTCGGACAGGGCCGGGGAGCAGTACTTC | - | TRBD1 | TRBJ2-7 | TRBV5-6
CASSSGVNTEAFF | TGTGCCAGCTCCAGCGGGGTGAACACTGAAGCTTTCTTT | many | - | TRBJ1-1 | TRBV18
CASSFTGTPNIQYF | TGTGCCAGCAGTTTTACCGGGACGCCAAACATTCAGTACTTC | few | - | TRBJ2-4 | TRBV5-6
CSAGGAMGGGELFF | TGCAGTGCTGGGGGAGCTATGGGAGGCGGGGAGCTGTTTTTT | few | - | TRBJ2-2 | TRBV20-1
CASSWSGSYKWTDTQYF | TGTGCCAGCAGTTGGAGCGGGAGTTATAAATGGACAGATACGCAGTATTTT | many | TRBD2 | TRBJ2-3 | TRBV7-2
CASSKGGSLATQYF | TGTGCCAGCAGCAAGGGCGGTAGCCTGGCGACCCAGTACTTC | few | - | TRBJ2-5 | TRBV7-6
CASSLSRVLRWTGPKNTEAFF | TGTGCCAGCAGCTTGTCAAGGGTGCTCCGGTGGACAGGGCCGAAGAACACTGAAGCTTTCTTT | few | TRBD1 | TRBJ1-1 | TRBV7-9
CASSFRAGEETQYF | TGCGCCAGCAGCTTCCGGGCAGGGGAAGAGACCCAGTACTTC | many | - | TRBJ2-5 | TRBV5-1
CASSLGWGTPEAFF | TGTGCCAGCAGCTTAGGATGGGGAACCCCTGAAGCTTTCTTT | many | - | TRBJ1-1 | TRBV7-9
CASSLIGSNQPQHF | TGTGCCAGCAGTTTGATAGGGAGTAATCAGCCCCAGCATTTT | many | - | TRBJ1-5 | TRBV12-3/TRBV12-4
CASSPDSNYGYTF | TGCGCCAGCAGCCCCGACAGTAACTATGGCTACACCTTC | - | - | TRBJ1-2 | TRBV5-1
CASSSHGGNYGYTF | TGTGCCAGCAGTTCCCACGGGGGGAACTATGGCTACACCTTC | - | - | TRBJ1-2 | TRBV12-3/TRBV12-4
CASSATGVTDTQYF | TGTGCCAGCAGTGCGACAGGGGTGACAGATACGCAGTATTTT | few | TRBD1 | TRBJ2-3 | TRBV28
CAISPQSGRDEQFF | TGCGCAATCAGCCCTCAGAGCGGGAGGGATGAGCAGTTCTTC | - | TRBD2 | TRBJ2-1 | TRBV5-1
CASSQAALGTRTYEQYF | TGTGCCAGCAGCCAAGCTGCTCTTGGGACTAGAACCTACGAGCAGTACTTC | many | TRBD2 | TRBJ2-7 | TRBV3-1
CASSQDISTPLHF | TGCGCCAGCAGCCAAGATATCTCCACACCCCTCCACTTT | - | - | TRBJ1-6 | TRBV4-1
CASSPTPGQSYEQYF | TGTGCCAGCAGTCCAACACCGGGACAGTCCTACGAGCAGTACTTC | - | TRBD1 | TRBJ2-7 | TRBV5-4
CSARTASGTQFF | TGCAGTGCTAGAACGGCTAGCGGTACGCAGTTCTTC | once | TRBD2 | TRBJ2-1 | TRBV20-1
CASSQARGGQSSSYEQYF | TGCGCCAGCAGCCAAGCCAGGGGGGGACAGTCGAGCTCCTACGAGCAGTACTTC | - | - | TRBJ2-7 | TRBV4-1
CASSPGTSGSSYNEQLF | TGCGCCAGCAGCCCCGGGACTAGCGGGAGCTCCTACAATGAGCAGCTCTTC | - | TRBD2 | TRBJ2-1 | TRBV5-1
CASNPGQTGVRGNQPQHF | TGTGCCAGCAATCCCGGACAGACAGGGGTGCGAGGCAATCAGCCCCAGCATTTT | few | TRBD1 | TRBJ1-5 | TRBV2
CASSPPRGDRDIYEQYF | TGTGCCAGCAGTCCCCCCAGAGGGGACAGGGACATCTACGAGCAGTACTTC | - | TRBD1 | TRBJ2-7 | TRBV12-3/TRBV12-4
CSARDSLRGYNEQFF | TGCAGTGCTAGAGATTCCCTGCGGGGTTACAATGAGCAGTTCTTC | - | - | TRBJ2-1 | TRBV20-1
CASSYMVGNAEAFF | TGCGCCAGCAGCTATATGGTAGGGAACGCTGAAGCTTTCTTT | many | - | TRBJ1-1 | TRBV5-1
CASRSRGPAFF | TGTGCCAGCAGGAGCAGGGGGCCTGCTTTCTTT | many | TRBD1 | TRBJ1-1 | TRBV27
CASRAGQVNTEAFF | TGCGCCAGCAGGGCGGGACAAGTAAACACTGAAGCTTTCTTT | - | - | TRBJ1-1 | TRBV5-1
CASSLTTSRGYTGELFF | TGTGCCAGCAGCTTAACAACGTCCAGGGGATACACCGGGGAGCTGTTTTTT | - | - | TRBJ2-2 | TRBV7-3
CASSRETGQGWGAFF | TGTGCCAGCAGCCGAGAGACCGGACAGGGGTGGGGGGCTTTCTTT | few | TRBD1 | TRBJ1-1 | TRBV4-2
CASKESWVIYF | TGTGCCAGCAAGGAGTCCTGGGTCATATATTTT | few | - | TRBJ1-3 | TRBV6-1
CASSPSGQGYGGYIF | TGTGCCAGCAGTCCCTCGGGACAGGGGTATGGAGGCTACATCTTC | few | TRBD1 | TRBJ1-2 | TRBV12-3/TRBV12-4
CASSLRGSTNEKLFF | TGTGCCAGCAGCCTCAGGGGGTCGACTAATGAAAAACTGTTTTTT | - | TRBD1 | TRBJ1-4 | TRBV7-2
CASGQASEAFF | TGTGCCAGCGGCCAAGCCTCTGAAGCTTTCTTT | few | - | TRBJ1-1 | TRBV3-1
CASSLVGQGQYGEQFF | TGTGCCAGCAGTTTAGTTGGACAAGGACAGTACGGTGAGCAGTTCTTC | - | - | TRBJ2-1 | TRBV12-3/TRBV12-4
CASSRQGMITSGNTIYF | TGCGCCAGCAGCAGGCAGGGAATGATAACGTCTGGAAACACCATATATTTT | - | - | TRBJ1-3 | TRBV4-1
CASSLRLYGYTF | TGTGCCAGCAGTTTAAGGCTCTATGGCTACACCTTC | few | - | TRBJ1-2 | TRBV28
CASSYSSGNSWFF | TGTGCCAGCAGTTACTCTAGCGGGAATTCGTGGTTCTTC | few | TRBD2 | TRBJ2-1 | TRBV6-6
CASSPRQTNTGELFF | TGTGCCAGCAGTCCTCGGCAGACGAACACCGGGGAGCTGTTTTTT | few | - | TRBJ2-2 | TRBV7-8
CSGRTVQNTGELFF | TGCAGCGGTAGGACAGTCCAGAACACCGGGGAGCTGTTTTTT | many | - | TRBJ2-2 | TRBV29-1